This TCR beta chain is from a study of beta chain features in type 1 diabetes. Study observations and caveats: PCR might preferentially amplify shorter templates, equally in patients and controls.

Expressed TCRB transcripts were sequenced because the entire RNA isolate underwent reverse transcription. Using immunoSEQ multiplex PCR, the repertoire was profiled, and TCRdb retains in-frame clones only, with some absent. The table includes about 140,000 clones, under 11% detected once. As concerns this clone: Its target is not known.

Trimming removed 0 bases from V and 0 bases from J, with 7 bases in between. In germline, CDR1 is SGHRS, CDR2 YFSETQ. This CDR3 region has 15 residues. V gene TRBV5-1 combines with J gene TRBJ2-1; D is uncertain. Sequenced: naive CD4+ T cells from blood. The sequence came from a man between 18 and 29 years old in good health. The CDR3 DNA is TGCGCCAGCAGCTTGGGGAGTAGCTCCTACAATGAGCAGTTCTTC. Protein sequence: CASSLGSSSYNEQFF. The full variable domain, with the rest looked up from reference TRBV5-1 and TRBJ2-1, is KAGVTQTPRYLIKTRGQQVTLSCSPISGHRSVSWYQQTPGQGLQFLFEYFSETQRNKGNFPGRFSGRQFSNSRSEMNVSTLELGDSALYLCASSLGSSSYNEQFFGPGTRLTVL.